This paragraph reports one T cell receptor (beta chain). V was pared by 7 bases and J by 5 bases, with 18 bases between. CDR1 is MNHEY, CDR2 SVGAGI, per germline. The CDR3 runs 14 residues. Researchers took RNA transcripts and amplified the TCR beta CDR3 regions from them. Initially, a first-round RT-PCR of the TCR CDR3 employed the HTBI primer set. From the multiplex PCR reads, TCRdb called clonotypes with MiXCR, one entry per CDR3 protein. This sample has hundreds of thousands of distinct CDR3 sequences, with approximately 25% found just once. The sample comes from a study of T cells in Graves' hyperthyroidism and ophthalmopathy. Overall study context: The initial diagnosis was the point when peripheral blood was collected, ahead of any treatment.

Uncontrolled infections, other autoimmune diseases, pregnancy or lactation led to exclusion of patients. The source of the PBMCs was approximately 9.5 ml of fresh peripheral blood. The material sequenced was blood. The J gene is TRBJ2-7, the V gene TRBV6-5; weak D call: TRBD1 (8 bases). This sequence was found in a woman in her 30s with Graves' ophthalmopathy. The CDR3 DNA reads TGTGCCAGCAAGTTAAGACAGGGGACTAACGAGCAGTACTTC. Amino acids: CASKLRQGTNEQYF.